The 18 T cell receptor beta chains below all came from one sample that was sequenced in a study of T-cell reconstitution after alpha-beta-depleted transplantation in children. A TCRbeta library incorporating unique molecular identifiers was prepared. MiXCR was run by TCRdb on the PCR reads, yielding one entry per CDR3 protein. The table includes under 750,000 distinct CDR3 sequences, roughly 24% detected once. Sample: PBMCs, mostly from graft donor cells, taken 360 days after TCRalphabeta/CD19-depleted stem cell transplant. Receptors originate from a boy in the first two years of life who had a stem cell transplant for acute myeloid leukemia, so the T cells may come from the graft donor.

The gene calls are TRBV6-1 and TRBJ2-7; TRBD1 aligns across 7 bases. The CDR3 sequence is 13 residues long. Trimming removed 10 bases from V and 4 bases from J; junction bases left unmatched: 10. Germline assignment: CDR1 MNHNS and CDR2 SASEGT. The CDR3: CATSPTGIYEQYF. The CDR3 DNA reads as TGTGCCACCTCCCCGACAGGGATTTACGAGCAGTACTTC.

In this sample, this clonotype turned up once. The CDR3 here is CASSYKAGMSSYNEQFF. Written as DNA, the CDR3 is TGTGCCAGCAGTTATAAGGCAGGGATGAGCTCCTACAATGAGCAGTTCTTC. The rearrangement uses TRBV6-2 or TRBV6-3 and TRBJ2-1; tentative D call: TRBD1 (5 bases). The CDR3 length is 17 residues. The V end lost 3 bases, the J end lost 0 bases, and 15 bases lay between the germline ends. Germline values: CDR1 MNHEY, CDR2 SVGEGT.

This chain uses TRBV20-1 with TRBJ2-2; 9 nucleotides line up with TRBD1. The CDR3 has 14 residues. Germline assignment: CDR1 DFQATT and CDR2 SNEGSKA (reference sequence). V shed 0 bases and J 7 bases; nucleotides not matched to a gene: 3. The CDR3: CSARETGGGGELFF. CDR3 DNA: TGCAGTGCTAGAGAAACAGGGGGCGGCGGGGAGCTGTTTTTT.

Ten or more counts support this clonotype. This rearrangement joins TRBV12-3 or TRBV12-4 to TRBJ2-5; unclear D gene. The CDR3 consists of 13 residues. V dropped 4 bases and J dropped 5 bases, with 11 bases sitting between them. CDR3 residues: CASSSTEQETQYF. CDR3 sequence (DNA): TGTGCCAGCAGTTCGACGGAGCAGGAGACCCAGTACTTC.

This rearrangement joins TRBV12-3 or TRBV12-4 to TRBJ1-1; D ambiguous. V shed 5 bases and J shed 3 bases, with 16 bases lying between them. The CDR3 totals 15 residues. In DNA, the CDR3 is TGTGCCAGCAGTCCCATGCGTTCGGTACACACTGAAGCTTTCTTT. As protein: CASSPMRSVHTEAFF.

V and J are TRBV18 and TRBJ2-3; D is ambiguous. Trimming removed 2 bases from V and 1 base from J, with 7 bases in between. Looked up from germline, CDR1 is KGHSH and CDR2 is LQKENI. The CDR3 spans 14 residues. This chain's CDR3 is CASSPGKGTDTQYF. The CDR3 DNA reads as TGTGCCAGCTCACCAGGGAAAGGCACAGATACGCAGTATTTT.

In its sample, this clonotype was seen once. Compared with germline, one end of the junction differs, possibly owing to a read error. J is TRBJ1-5 and V is TRBV20-1; 9 nucleotides align to TRBD1. The CDR3 loop spans 15 amino acids. Germline V gene data show CDR1 as DFQATT and CDR2 as SNEGSKA (reference sequence). The CDR3 DNA sequence: TGCTGTGCTCACACCGGGACAGGGAGCAATCAGCCCCAGCATTTT. The encoded protein is CCAHTGTGSNQPQHF.

This clonotype was observed at least ten times. The chain carries TRBV12-3 or TRBV12-4 and TRBJ2-5; 8 bases align to TRBD2. The CDR3 is 15 amino acids. J gave up 5 bases and V 7 bases, and 12 bases lay outside the gene matches. CDR3 DNA: TGTGCCAGCAATCTTAGCGGGGCCTTCGAGGAGACCCAGTACTTC. Translating gives CASNLSGAFEETQYF.

This clonotype was detected ten times or more. The V call is TRBV5-1, the J call TRBJ1-1; D unclear. The CDR3 covers 11 residues. Trimming removed 3 bases from V and 7 bases from J, with 7 bases in between. CDR1 is SGHRS and CDR2 is YFSETQ in the germline V gene. For the CDR3, the DNA is TGCGCCAGCAGCTACGGGGATGAAGCTTTCTTT. It translates to CASSYGDEAFF.

The gene calls are TRBV20-1 and TRBJ1-1; D call uncertain. The CDR3 is made up of 15 amino acids. CDR1 DFQATT and CDR2 SNEGSKA come from the germline V gene (reference sequence). The V and J ends lost 0 bases and 8 bases respectively, with 19 bases between them. CDR3 sequence (DNA): TGCAGTGCTAGAGATGCTATTGCGGCAGTGAGCGAAGCTTTCTTT. It is translated as CSARDAIAAVSEAFF.

This clonotype was recorded many times. V and J are TRBV7-6 and TRBJ1-2; no definite D call. V gave up 5 bases and J gave up 0 bases, with 13 bases separating them. Per germline, CDR1 SGHVS and CDR2 FNYEAQ. The CDR3 is 15 residues long. The CDR3 here is CASSKLEPANYGYTF. The CDR3 DNA follows: TGTGCCAGCAGCAAGTTAGAGCCAGCTAACTATGGCTACACCTTC.

This clonotype has ten or more counts. The V gene is TRBV7-8, the J gene TRBJ1-1; no clear D. Germline loops: CDR1 SGHVS, CDR2 FQNEAQ. The length of the CDR3 is 13 residues. Trimming cost V 4 bases and J 1 base, with 7 bases left between them. The CDR3 DNA reads TGTGCCAGCAGCTGGGAGACGAACACTGAAGCTTTCTTT. This gives the protein CASSWETNTEAFF.

The sample holds a few counts of this clonotype. The chain is built from TRBV6-2 or TRBV6-3 and TRBJ2-7; D is possibly TRBD1 (5 bases). The germline V gene has CDR1 MNHEY and CDR2 SVGEGT. Trimming pared 6 bases from V and 0 bases from J, leaving 6 bases between. This CDR3 is 12 amino acids long. CDR3 sequence reads: CASRDTSYEQYF. CDR3 nucleotide sequence: TGTGCCAGCAGGGACACCTCCTACGAGCAGTACTTC.

This clonotype was detected many times. This chain connects TRBV5-5 to TRBJ2-4; 7 bases match TRBD1. This CDR3 spans 19 amino acids. J was trimmed by 0 bases and V by 1 base; bases with no gene match: 13. CDR1 is SGHKS, CDR2 YYEKEE, per germline (reference sequence). CDR3 sequence reads: CASSLPRDSLGVAKNIQYF. CDR3 DNA: TGTGCCAGCAGCTTGCCCCGGGACAGCCTGGGGGTAGCCAAAAACATTCAGTACTTC.

The sample holds many counts of this clonotype. This rearrangement joins TRBV15 to TRBJ2-2; 7 bases align to TRBD2. CDR3 length: 13 amino acids. The ends lost 0 bases at V and 12 bases at J; junction bases unmatched: 4. Germline V gene lookup returns CDR1 LNHNV and CDR2 YYDKDF (reference sequence). The CDR3 reads CATSRDGRAKLFF. The DNA for the CDR3 is TGTGCCACCAGCAGAGATGGGAGGGCGAAGCTGTTTTTT.

This clonotype was counted a few times. The chain uses TRBV9 and TRBJ2-1; unclear D gene. Germline CDR1 reads SGDLS; CDR2 reads YYNGEE. The V end was cut by 4 bases, the J end by 10 bases, with 12 bases between. CDR3 length: 12 residues. CDR3 bases: TGTGCCAGCAGCAGTCACCCCGGAGAGCAGTTCTTC. It translates to CASSSHPGEQFF.

This clonotype was observed a handful of times. This sequence joins TRBV20-1 and TRBJ2-3, with 8 bases identical to TRBD2. The CDR3 sequence is 13 residues long. Germline-derived CDR1 and CDR2 are DFQATT and SNEGSKA (reference sequence). CDR3 in DNA: TGCAGGGTAGCGGGGATTAGCACAGATACGCAGTATTTT. Translating gives CRVAGISTDTQYF.

The gene calls are TRBV20-1 and TRBJ2-7; 8 bases align to TRBD2. There are 16 residues in the CDR3. Germline V gene sequence: CDR1 DFQATT, CDR2 SNEGSKA (reference sequence). The V gene end was trimmed by 2 bases and the J gene end by 3 bases; junction bases not matched to a gene: 12. Here the CDR3 DNA reads TGCAGTGCTAGATCCCTGCTGGGACTAGGAAACTACGAGCAGTACTTC. It is translated as CSARSLLGLGNYEQYF.